This TCR beta chain was found in a study of blood T cell repertoires in COVID-19. Study as a whole: Samples came from the United States, Italy and Spain, spanning acute and convalescent COVID-19.

Sequencing was performed with immunoSEQ multiplex PCR; in TCRdb, only in-frame clones are kept and a portion is missing. The sample has fewer than 200,000 clones, roughly nine tenths seen once. Germline lookup yields CDR1 LGHDT and CDR2 YNNKEL (reference sequence). This CDR3 is built from 14 residues. The V end lost 4 bases, the J end lost 6 bases, and 13 bases lay between the germline ends. This clone was observed a single time. The chain is built from TRBV3-1 (or the pseudogene TRBV3-2) and TRBJ1-5; maybe TRBD1 (5 bases). The sample was peripheral blood. The TCR was taken from a man aged 18 to 29 who had recovered from COVID-19. The CDR3 loop reads CASSRQAGGQPQHF. DNA for the CDR3: TGTGCCAGCAGCCGCCAGGCCGGGGGTCAGCCCCAGCATTTT.